This TCR beta chain was observed in a study of blood T cell repertoires in COVID-19. Study in general: The United States, Italy and Spain were the sources of the acute and convalescent COVID-19 samples. Sources were T cells, B-cell-depleted T cells, or PBMCs; the material itself was cDNA or gDNA.

Under the authors' procedure: Counts of nucleated cells, estimated from reference gene primer amplification, were obtained. Measured with immunoSEQ multiplex PCR; TCRdb has only the in-frame clones, and not every one. V and J calls and clone size come straight from that table; D and trimming were deduced from the DNA. The table records over 200,000 clones, 75% to 90% of them present only once. V was pared by 6 bases and J by 0 bases, with 10 bases of the junction left unmatched. Germline V lookup: CDR1 MDHEN, CDR2 SYDVKM. CDR3 size: 17 residues. Participants were aged roughly 18 to 89 years from approximately 23 US areas. The sample holds many counts of this clone.

This TCR was recovered from a woman aged 25 to 45 who had been exposed to COVID-19. The rearrangement uses TRBV28 and TRBJ2-7; 11 bases line up with TRBD2. The sample comprised PBMCs or T cells enriched from blood (not recorded which). This chain's CDR3 is CASRIFLGLADSYEQYF. The CDR3 bases are TGTGCCAGCAGAATTTTTCTGGGACTAGCGGACTCCTACGAGCAGTACTTC.